This passage covers 17 T cell receptor beta chains from one sample sequenced in a study of T cell repertoires in cytomegalovirus infection. No antigen has been assigned to these receptors. TCRdb re-called the reads with MiXCR, one entry per CDR3 protein. The data contain around 78,000 distinct CDR3 sequences, approximately 42% of them singletons. The sequencing used CD8+ T cells from cultured PBMCs, collected from culture after CMV antigen stimulation. These receptors all stem from a human donor in good health (CMV status not recorded). Some clones in this sample may be carry-over from other donors' samples.

This clonotype appeared a few times. The V call is TRBV27, the J call TRBJ2-2; TRBD2 aligns across 16 bases. Germline trimming cut 6 bases from V and 4 bases from J; bases unmatched to any gene: 11. Germline V gene data show CDR1 as MNHEY and CDR2 as SMNVEV (reference sequence). The CDR3 length is 19 residues. This CDR3 is CASSLTGLAGGPGTGELFF. The CDR3 region has the DNA TGTGCCAGCAGCCTGACGGGACTAGCGGGGGGGCCAGGCACCGGGGAGCTGTTTTTT.

The V gene is TRBV11-2, the J gene TRBJ1-5; the D is unclear. This CDR3 spans 14 amino acids. Between the trimmed V and J ends, which lost 5 bases and 5 bases, there was a span of 13 bases. Germline V gene sequence: CDR1 SGHAT, CDR2 FQNNGV. The CDR3 spells CASSLEGPDQPQHF. CDR3 DNA sequence: TGTGCCAGCAGCCTCGAGGGTCCGGATCAGCCCCAGCATTTT.

The chain employs TRBV20-1 and TRBJ1-2; the D gene is possibly TRBD1 (6 bases). CDR3 length: 12 residues. Trimming cost V 1 base and J 8 bases, with 11 bases left between them. Germline lookup yields CDR1 DFQATT and CDR2 SNEGSKA (reference sequence). In nucleotides, the CDR3 is TGCAGTGCTAGAGGCAGGGGAGGGGGCTACACCTTC. Amino acid sequence: CSARGRGGGYTF.

J is TRBJ1-2 and V is TRBV6-1; unclear D gene. Trimming removed 6 bases from V and 7 bases from J, with 12 bases in between. Germline V gives CDR1 MNHNS, CDR2 SASEGT. The CDR3 spans 12 residues. As DNA, the CDR3 is TGTGCCAGCAGCTTGGGAGCAGTTGGCTACACCTTC. It encodes CASSLGAVGYTF.

The chain links TRBV4-2 to TRBJ1-3; a weak D match, TRBD1 (5 bases). Germline loops: CDR1 LGHNA, CDR2 YNFKEQ. The V end was cut by 1 base, the J end by 0 bases, with 19 bases between. This CDR3 region has 19 residues. The CDR3 sequence is CASSQARTQSLYSGNTIYF. For the CDR3, the DNA is TGTGCCAGCAGCCAAGCCCGGACACAGAGTCTGTACTCTGGAAACACCATATATTTT.

This clonotype was seen a few times. V is TRBV10-3 and J is TRBJ1-2; no clear D gene. This CDR3 contains 11 residues. Germline CDR1 ENHRY, CDR2 SYGVKD. Trimming cost V 3 bases and J 8 bases, with 7 bases left between them. In DNA, the CDR3 is TGTGCCATCAGTGATAGCCTAGGCTACACCTTC. Protein product: CAISDSLGYTF.

The chain is built from TRBV12-3 or TRBV12-4 and TRBJ2-1; 11 bases fit TRBD2. The V gene end was trimmed by 6 bases and the J gene end by 7 bases; junction bases not matched to a gene: 5. There are 14 residues in the CDR3. CDR3 nucleotide sequence: TGTGCCAGCAGGCCTAGCGGGGGGTTTAATGAGCAGTTCTTC. It is translated as CASRPSGGFNEQFF.

This clonotype has a count of ten or more. The chain employs TRBV7-8 and TRBJ2-7; possibly TRBD1 for D (6 bases). This CDR3 contains 15 residues. V dropped 1 base and J dropped 0 bases, with 10 bases sitting between them. Germline CDR1 is SGHVS and CDR2 is FQNEAQ. CDR3 loop: CASSLVEGVSYEQYF. The CDR3 region has the DNA TGTGCCAGCAGCTTAGTAGAGGGGGTCTCCTACGAGCAGTACTTC. Together with reference TRBV7-8 and TRBJ2-7, the CDR3 gives the full variable domain: GAGVSQSPRYKVAKRGQDVALRCDPISGHVSLFWYQQALGQGPEFLTYFQNEAQLDKSGLPSDRFFAERPEGSVSTLKIQRTQQEDSAVYLCASSLVEGVSYEQYFGPGTRLTVT.

The chain recombines TRBV19 with TRBJ2-7; D gene uncertain. CDR1 LNHDA and CDR2 SQIVND come from the germline V gene (reference sequence). Trimming shortened V by 0 bases and J by 4 bases, and 13 bases separated the two germline ends. The CDR3 is made up of 15 amino acids. The CDR3 DNA is TGTGCCAGTAGTATAGAAGTGGTGGACGTGTACGAGCAGTACTTC. As protein: CASSIEVVDVYEQYF.

This clonotype was detected ten times or more. The rearrangement joins TRBV2 to TRBJ2-1; 9 bases line up with TRBD1. The CDR3 contains 14 residues. CDR1 and CDR2 from the germline V gene are SNHLY and FYNNEI. The V gene end was trimmed by 4 bases and the J gene end by 4 bases; junction bases not matched to a gene: 2. Here the CDR3 reads CASSVGTGYNEQFF. CDR3 DNA: TGTGCCAGCAGTGTCGGGACAGGGTACAATGAGCAGTTCTTC.

V and J are TRBV7-9 and TRBJ1-2, with 7 nucleotides matching TRBD1. The germline V gene has CDR1 SEHNR and CDR2 FQNEAQ (reference sequence). The CDR3 contains 16 residues. Losses at the gene ends were 5 bases for V and 3 bases for J; bases not matched to a gene: 12. CDR3 amino acids: CASSAGTATQHYGYTF. The CDR3 DNA follows: TGTGCCAGCAGCGCCGGGACAGCCACCCAGCACTATGGCTACACCTTC.

This clonotype was picked up a small number of times. CDR3 region: CASSPGTSGLELFF. DNA of the CDR3: TGTGCCAGCAGCCCAGGGACTAGCGGGTTGGAGCTGTTTTTT. This chain uses TRBV7-2 with TRBJ2-2; 12 bases fit TRBD2. Trimming took 5 bases from V and 10 from J; bases not matched to a gene: 5. Germline V gene lookup returns CDR1 SGHTA and CDR2 FQGNSA. The CDR3 has 14 amino acids.

The chain employs TRBV4-1 and TRBJ2-5, with 10 bases identical to TRBD2. V shed 3 bases and J 3 bases; nucleotides not matched to a gene: 4. In germline, CDR1 is MGHRA, CDR2 YSYEKL. The CDR3 runs to 15 residues. CDR3 protein: CASSHRTSGEETQYF. In nucleotides, the CDR3 is TGCGCCAGCAGCCACAGGACTAGCGGTGAAGAGACCCAGTACTTC.

A few counts support this clonotype. V gene TRBV28 combines with J gene TRBJ1-6; no definite D call. The V gene lost 5 bases and the J gene lost 7 bases, with 15 bases spanning the gap. Per the germline V gene, CDR1 is MDHEN and CDR2 is SYDVKM. This CDR3 contains 15 residues. This CDR3 is CASSPPAGLNSPLHF. CDR3 coding DNA: TGTGCCAGCAGTCCCCCAGCGGGCCTGAATTCACCCCTCCACTTT.

This clonotype has only a few counts. The chain has TRBV5-1 and TRBJ2-7; 7 bases fit TRBD1. CDR3 length: 14 residues. V trimming: 0 bases; J trimming: 1 base; junction bases outside the gene matches: 1. CDR1 and CDR2 from the germline V gene are SGHRS and YFSETQ. CDR3 bases: TGCGCCAGCAGCTTGGCGGACAGGTCCTACGAGCAGTACTTC. Translating it yields CASSLADRSYEQYF.

V and J are TRBV19 and TRBJ2-1; D tentatively reads TRBD1 or TRBD2 (5 bases each). The V end lost 3 bases, the J end lost 0 bases, and 12 bases lay between the germline ends. Germline CDR1 and CDR2: LNHDA and SQIVND (reference sequence). This CDR3 is 16 amino acids long. This chain's CDR3 is CASSIGAARSYNEQFF. CDR3 sequence (DNA): TGTGCCAGTAGTATCGGGGCAGCCCGCTCCTACAATGAGCAGTTCTTC.

The chain links TRBV11-2 to TRBJ2-3; 8 bases agree with TRBD1. The germline V gene has CDR1 SGHAT and CDR2 FQNNGV. The length of the CDR3 is 12 residues. V dropped 5 bases and J dropped 12; count of bases not matched to a gene: 7. In DNA, the CDR3 is TGTGCCAGCAGCCCAGGGGGACAGGCTCAGTATTTT. Translating it yields CASSPGGQAQYF.